A selection of T cell receptor beta chains follows, all from one sample in a study of blood T cell repertoires in COVID-19. Sequenced by immunoSEQ multiplex PCR; TCRdb stores in-frame clones only, minus some. The data show under 350,000 clones, roughly 86% seen once. The sequencing sample was made of peripheral blood. The source of these receptors is a man aged 65 to 85 with acute or convalescent COVID-19. The conserved cysteine and the conserved F or W are not part of the CDR3 here.

>TRBV19|TRBJ1-6
ASTETRQGAFSPLH
>TRBV7-2|TRBJ2-1
ASSLWGAGGAHSEQF
>TRBV29-1|TRBJ1-4
SVSRTGDEKLF
>TRBV28|TRBJ1-5
ASSQAPDSILNQPQH
>TRBV4-3|TRBJ2-2
ASSRERTGGHGELF
>TRBV7-3|TRBJ2-2
ASSEPGKTGELF
>TRBV24-1|TRBJ2-3
ATSDKVGGSTDTQY
>TRBV7-8|TRBJ1-5
ASSLLGLDRGFPLYSNQPQH
>TRBV19|TRBJ1-2
ASGTGRGNYGYT
>TRBV28|TRBJ1-2
ASSSTGQDKYGYT
>TRBV7-2|TRBJ1-4
ASSLDSFRTNEKLF
>TRBV6-5|TRBJ2-7
ASSSPGSEQY
>TRBV18|TRBJ2-3
ASSPSRADTQY
>TRBV28|TRBJ2-5
ASSSRGRYQETQY
>TRBV3-1/TRBV3-2|TRBJ2-2
VCGPPNTGELF
>TRBV3-1/TRBV3-2|TRBJ2-2
ASRRTGAGSTGELF
>TRBV15|TRBJ2-1
ATSRDKGAQNYNEQF
>TRBV7-2|TRBJ2-1
ASSLGGTSGRASYNEQF
>TRBV5-4|TRBJ1-5
ASSVQGRNQPQH
>TRBV15|TRBJ1-4
ATSRGVRVREKLF
>TRBV6-2/TRBV6-3|TRBJ2-7
ASSSPRSGREGYEQY
>TRBV6-2/TRBV6-3|TRBJ2-1
ASSASLAGGGWNEQF
>TRBV7-2|TRBJ2-3
ASRRTSGPTGDTQY
>TRBV19|TRBJ2-3
ASMEVRTKRGTDTQY
>TRBV5-1|TRBJ2-3
ASSWGEYTDTQY
>TRBV28|TRBJ2-7
ASSQASSGRYYEQY
>TRBV11-3|TRBJ2-3
ASSQAPGTDTQY
>TRBV4-3|TRBJ2-5
ASSQDRGETQY
>TRBV21-1|TRBJ1-4
ASSQDRGPGSNEKLF
>TRBV20-1|TRBJ1-1
SASRQLMNTEAF
>TRBV15|TRBJ2-5
ATSRVAGGGLETQY
>TRBV7-9|TRBJ1-1
ASSPYREGNTEAF
>TRBV7-3|TRBJ2-1
ASSATGSANEQF
>TRBV3-1/TRBV3-2|TRBJ1-5
ASSLTGDGQPQH
>TRBV5-1|TRBJ1-1
ASSLSGSGNTEAF
>TRBV6-5|TRBJ2-3
ASRIPGASDTQY
>TRBV19|TRBJ1-6
ASSTGTANSPLH
>TRBV28|TRBJ1-6
ASRPWDREKSPLH
>TRBV4-2|TRBJ2-1
ASSQPAGALGNEQF
>TRBV10-3|TRBJ2-1
AAAGTSGSASSYNEQF
>TRBV27|TRBJ2-1
ASTPSGRAGNEQF
>TRBV5-1|TRBJ2-3
ASSLEGQGTDTQY
>TRBV18|TRBJ1-2
ASSRTPGQGTVYT
>TRBV6-5|TRBJ1-1
ATSPGRNTEAF
>TRBV3-1/TRBV3-2|TRBJ1-4
ASSQGSRQLF
>TRBV19|TRBJ2-5
ASSPDRELGETQY